This TCR beta chain originates from a study of T cell responses to AZD1222 COVID-19 vaccine. General study results and limits: In a largely white British group with more females than males, clonal diversity was possibly underestimated.

Concerning this clone itself: What it binds is unknown.

This CDR3 is built from 16 residues. V lost 0 bases and J 2 bases, leaving 11 bases between the germline ends. In germline, CDR1 is LNHNV, CDR2 YYDKDF (reference sequence). Sequencing was performed with immunoSEQ multiplex PCR; in TCRdb, only in-frame clones are kept and a portion is missing. This repertoire shows nearly 110,000 clones, 89% found once; its top ten account for roughly 6.5%. V and J are TRBV15 and TRBJ1-5, with a weak D call TRBD1 (5 bases). The clonotype was recovered from an adult in good health. The sequenced sample was peripheral blood, obtained on day 0 of AZD1222 vaccination. The CDR3 DNA is TGTGCCACCAGCAGAGATAATAGCAGGGGCAATCAGCCCCAGCATTTT. This sequence encodes CATSRDNSRGNQPQHF.